These 18 T cell receptor beta chains originate from one sample sequenced in a study of cytomegalovirus exposure and HLA in healthy donors. PCR amplification relied on 60 Vbeta primers (plus 13 Jbeta primers). Sequencing was performed with immunoSEQ multiplex PCR; in TCRdb, only in-frame clones are kept and a portion is missing. The sample has about 120,000 clones; 80% are singletons. The sequencing sample was made of PBMCs. The receptors derive from a female donor in good health and CMV-seropositive.

J is TRBJ2-1 and V is TRBV6-1; D perhaps matches TRBD2 (5 bases). This CDR3 has 15 residues. Trimming removed 3 bases from V and 3 bases from J, with 12 bases in between. Germline V gene sequence: CDR1 MNHNS, CDR2 SASEGT. DNA of the CDR3: TGTGCCAGCAGTGATAAACCTAGCAGCTACAATGAGCAGTTCTTC. Amino acids: CASSDKPSSYNEQFF.

V is TRBV19 and J is TRBJ1-6, with a weak D call TRBD1 (5 bases). The CDR3 is 14 amino acids. In germline, CDR1 is LNHDA, CDR2 SQIVND (reference sequence). Trimming took off 8 bases at V and 9 bases at J, with 17 bases between the two ends. CDR3 sequence: CASWDLILASPLHF. DNA of the CDR3: TGTGCCAGTTGGGACTTAATTCTCGCTTCACCCCTCCACTTT. The entire variable domain, with the rest obtained from reference TRBV19 and TRBJ1-6, is as follows: DGGITQSPKYLFRKEGQNVTLSCEQNLNHDAMYWYRQDPGQGLRLIYYSQIVNDFQKGDIAEGYSVSREKKESFPLTVTSAQKNPTAFYLCASWDLILASPLHFGNGTRLTVT.

The table lists this clone with a count of one. The rearrangement links TRBV7-3 to TRBJ1-5, with 7 bases aligning to TRBD1. CDR1 is SGHTA, CDR2 FQGTGA, per germline. V shed 8 bases, J shed 4 bases, and the junction held 5 bases outside the gene matches. This CDR3 region has 13 residues. The DNA for the CDR3 is TGTGCCAGCTCGGGACAGCCTAATCAGCCCCAGCATTTT. Protein: CASSGQPNQPQHF. The complete variable domain, with remaining parts taken from reference TRBV7-3 and TRBJ1-5, reads GAGVSQTPSNKVTEKGKYVELRCDPISGHTALYWYRQSLGQGPEFLIYFQGTGAADDSGLPNDRFFAVRPEGSVSTLKIQRTERGDSAVYLCASSGQPNQPQHFGDGTRLSIL.

This clone has just one count. V gene TRBV4-1 combines with J gene TRBJ2-1, with 12 bases lining up with TRBD2. V lost 3 bases and J lost 6; bases outside the gene matches: 12. Looked up from germline, CDR1 is MGHRA and CDR2 is YSYEKL. The CDR3 loop spans 18 amino acids. CDR3 sequence: CASSQAVAASGGANEQFF. As DNA, the CDR3 is TGCGCCAGCAGCCAGGCCGTCGCGGCTAGCGGGGGGGCCAATGAGCAGTTCTTC.

This chain joins TRBV6-5 and TRBJ2-2; tentatively, D is TRBD2 (5 bases). This CDR3 spans 14 amino acids. V was cut by 0 bases and J by 8 bases, with 10 bases left in between. Germline lookup yields CDR1 MNHEY and CDR2 SVGAGI. The CDR3 coding sequence is TGTGCCAGCAGTTACTCGAGATGGGAGGGGGAGCTGTTTTTT. As protein: CASSYSRWEGELFF.

The rearrangement joins TRBV19 to TRBJ1-2; 8 bases match TRBD1. J lost 8 bases, V lost 5 bases, and 13 bases had no gene match. Germline V CDR1 and CDR2: LNHDA, SQIVND (reference sequence). This CDR3 has 15 amino acids. This chain's CDR3 is CASSGVTGGVKGYTF. In nucleotides, the CDR3 is TGTGCCAGTAGTGGAGTAACAGGGGGGGTAAAGGGCTACACCTTC.

The rearrangement joins TRBV4-2 to TRBJ2-7; D remains ambiguous. Per the germline V gene, CDR1 is LGHNA and CDR2 is YNFKEQ. This CDR3 is 14 amino acids long. V was shortened by 0 bases and J by 0 bases, with 6 bases between the two germline ends. Here the CDR3 DNA reads TGTGCCAGCAGCCAAGAGCGGATCTCCTACGAGCAGTACTTC. This sequence encodes CASSQERISYEQYF.

The chain is built from TRBV11-2 and TRBJ1-5; D possibly corresponds to TRBD1 (6 bases). Germline V gene lookup returns CDR1 SGHAT and CDR2 FQNNGV. The V end lost 5 bases, the J end lost 0 bases, and 11 bases lay between the germline ends. The CDR3 runs 15 residues. CDR3 coding DNA: TGTGCCAGCAGCGCAGACAGGCATAGCAATCAGCCCCAGCATTTT. Protein: CASSADRHSNQPQHF.

This clone was detected once. The chain is built from TRBV21-1 and TRBJ1-4; TRBD1 is the table's D call, not checked against the DNA. TRBV21-1 is annotated as a pseudogene. This CDR3 region has 15 residues. The CDR3 protein is CASSKPGQGDEKLFF. Here the CDR3 DNA reads TGTGCCAGCAGCAAGCCGGGACAGGGCGATGAAAAACTGTTTTTT.

V gene TRBV27 combines with J gene TRBJ1-5; 7 bases align to TRBD1. The trim removed 7 bases at V and 4 bases at J, leaving 7 bases unmatched. The CDR3 has 14 residues. The germline CDR1 and CDR2 sequences are MNHEY and SMNVEV (reference sequence). CDR3 nucleotide sequence: TGTGCCAGCATGGTGACAGGGTTAAATCAGCCCCAGCATTTT. Protein: CASMVTGLNQPQHF.

The chain combines TRBV7-2 with TRBJ2-1, with 12 bases that match TRBD2. Germline CDR1 SGHTA, CDR2 FQGNSA. V shed 7 bases and J 6 bases; nucleotides not matched to a gene: 4. The CDR3 length is 14 residues. The CDR3 bases are TGTGCCAGCACCGCACTAGCGGGAGGCAATGAGCAGTTCTTC. Translated: CASTALAGGNEQFF.

This clone was detected once. The chain carries TRBV23-1 and TRBJ1-5; TRBD1 matches 7 bases. TRBV23-1 carries the ORF label, with uncertain function. This CDR3 comprises 16 residues. Trimming took 0 bases from V and 2 from J; bases not matched to a gene: 4. The CDR3 DNA follows: TGCGCCAGCAGTCAATCAACAGGGGAAGGCAATCAGCCCCAGCATTTT. Its translation is CASSQSTGEGNQPQHF.

J is TRBJ1-6 and V is TRBV2, with a weak D call TRBD1 (6 bases). Germline CDR1 is SNHLY and CDR2 is FYNNEI. V was trimmed by 8 bases and J by 6 bases, leaving 11 bases between them. The CDR3 consists of 13 residues. The CDR3 region has the DNA TGTGCCAGCTCAGGGGTACCTAATTCACCCCTCCACTTT. It specifies CASSGVPNSPLHF.

This clone showed up just once. An end of the junction does not agree with germline; a read error may underlie this. This chain uses TRBV10-3 with TRBJ1-2; tentative D call: TRBD1 (6 bases). Per the germline V gene, CDR1 is ENHRY and CDR2 is SYGVKD. The CDR3 length is 13 residues. DNA of the CDR3: TGTGCCATCACAGGGGCTGTAAACTACGGCTACACCTTC. This codes for CAITGAVNYGYTF.

The chain has TRBV11-2 and TRBJ2-4; unclear D gene. Germline lookup yields CDR1 SGHAT and CDR2 FQNNGV. This CDR3 contains 12 residues. V shed 3 bases and J shed 8 bases, with 8 bases lying between them. CDR3 coding DNA: TGTGCCAGCAGCTTCGGGTGGGACATTCAGTACTTC. This sequence encodes CASSFGWDIQYF.

This chain links TRBV30 with TRBJ1-5; D remains ambiguous. This CDR3 region has 12 residues. The V end was cut by 7 bases, the J end by 7 bases, with 14 bases between. Per germline, CDR1 GTSNPN and CDR2 SVGIG (reference sequence). CDR3 loop: CAFGEAEQPQHF. The CDR3 region has the DNA TGTGCCTTTGGGGAGGCGGAGCAGCCCCAGCATTTT.

V and J are TRBV19 and TRBJ2-1, with D possibly matching TRBD2 (6 bases). The CDR3 totals 11 residues. Germline values: CDR1 LNHDA, CDR2 SQIVND (reference sequence). The V and J ends lost 8 bases and 6 bases respectively, with 8 bases between them. The CDR3 DNA is TGTGCCAGTGGGGGAGGCAATGAGCAGTTCTTC. The encoded protein is CASGGGNEQFF.

This sequence joins TRBV2 and TRBJ1-3; D unclear. There are 13 residues in the CDR3. Germline V gene data show CDR1 as SNHLY and CDR2 as FYNNEI. Trimming left V 0 bases short and J 9 bases short, with 9 bases between. The CDR3 spells CASSEAERGTIYF. Here the CDR3 DNA reads TGTGCCAGCAGTGAAGCAGAGAGAGGCACCATATATTTT.